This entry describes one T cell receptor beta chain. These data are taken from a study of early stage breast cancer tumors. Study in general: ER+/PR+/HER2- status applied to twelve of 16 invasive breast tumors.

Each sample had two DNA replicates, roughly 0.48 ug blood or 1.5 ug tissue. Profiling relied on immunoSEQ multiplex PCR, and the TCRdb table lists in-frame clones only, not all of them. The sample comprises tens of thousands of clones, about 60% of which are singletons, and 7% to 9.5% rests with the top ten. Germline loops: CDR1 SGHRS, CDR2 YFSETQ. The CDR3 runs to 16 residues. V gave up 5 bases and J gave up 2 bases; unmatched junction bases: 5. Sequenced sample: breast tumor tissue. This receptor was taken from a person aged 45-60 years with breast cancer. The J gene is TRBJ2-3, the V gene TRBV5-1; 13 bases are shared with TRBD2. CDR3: CASRRTSGSHTDTQYF. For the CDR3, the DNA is TGCGCCAGCAGGAGGACTAGCGGGAGCCACACAGATACGCAGTATTTT.